A selection of T cell receptor beta chains follows, all from one sample in a study of cytomegalovirus exposure and HLA in healthy donors. Measured with immunoSEQ multiplex PCR; TCRdb has only the in-frame clones, and not every one. The top ten hold 5% to 7% of the sample, which has around 150,000 clones, 84% seen once. Sequencing was done on a sample of PBMCs. Receptors were obtained from a man aged 50 or older in good health and CMV-seropositive. CDR3s include the opening cysteine and the closing phenylalanine or tryptophan. D genes are given only for firm matches. Not every row has a clone size; where given, it reads once, few, many or a size class.

>TRBJ2-5|TRBV18|.|.
CASSRTSQETQYF
TGTGCCAGCTCGCGGACAAGCCAAGAGACCCAGTACTTC
>TRBJ2-4|TRBV5-6|.|.
CASSLVQAKNIQYF
TGTGCCAGCAGCTTGGTACAAGCCAAAAACATTCAGTACTTC
>TRBJ2-2|TRBV6-5|.|.
CASRSSSWELFF
TGTGCCAGCAGGAGCTCGTCCTGGGAGCTGTTTTTT
>TRBJ2-2|TRBV29-1|TRBD1|.
CSVEKGAGTGELFF
TGCAGCGTTGAAAAGGGGGCAGGTACCGGGGAGCTGTTTTTT
>TRBJ2-7|TRBV28|TRBD2|once
CASSLWSSGDSYEQYF
TGTGCCAGCAGTTTATGGTCTAGCGGGGACTCCTACGAGCAGTACTTC
>TRBJ2-1|TRBV30|.|.
CAWSGLEEQFF
TGTGCCTGGAGCGGACTGGAGGAGCAGTTCTTC
>TRBJ1-1|TRBV6-1|.|.
CASSQGIEAFF
TGTGCCAGCAGCCAGGGGATTGAAGCTTTCTTT
>TRBJ2-1|TRBV2|TRBD2|.
CASSTTSGGHNEQFF
TGTGCCAGCAGTACCACTAGCGGGGGCCACAATGAGCAGTTCTTC
>TRBJ1-2|TRBV7-8|.|.
CASSLGRDRFNYGYTF
TGTGCCAGCAGCTTAGGTCGAGACAGGTTTAACTATGGCTACACCTTC
>TRBJ1-1|TRBV5-4|TRBD1|few
CASSFGQGPAERAFF
TGTGCCAGCAGCTTCGGACAGGGCCCAGCCGAGAGAGCTTTCTTT
>TRBJ2-7|TRBV27|.|.
CASSFKAGPYYEQYF
TGTGCCAGCAGTTTTAAGGCAGGGCCGTACTACGAGCAGTACTTC
>TRBJ2-5|TRBV6-5|.|.
CASSYGRGETQYF
TGTGCCAGCAGTTACGGCAGGGGAGAGACCCAGTACTTC
>TRBJ2-6|TRBV18|.|.
CASSPSGLRSGANVLTF
TGTGCCAGCTCACCATCAGGGCTAAGATCTGGGGCCAACGTCCTGACTTTC
>TRBJ2-6|TRBV6-6|.|.
CASSLGQSGANVLTF
TGTGCCAGCAGTTTAGGACAGTCTGGGGCCAACGTCCTGACTTTC
>TRBJ1-3|TRBV30|.|.
CAWEPPSSGNTIYF
TGTGCCTGGGAGCCCCCGAGCTCTGGAAACACCATATATTTT
>TRBJ2-1|TRBV28|.|few
CASNRRSYNEQFF
TGTGCCAGCAACAGGAGATCCTACAATGAGCAGTTCTTC
>TRBJ2-1|TRBV6-5|TRBD2|.
CASSFGLAGEQFF
TGTGCCAGCAGTTTCGGACTAGCGGGGGAGCAGTTCTTC
>TRBJ2-5|TRBV29-1|TRBD2|once
CSVAGGRVQETQYF
TGCAGCGTTGCGGGGGGGCGAGTTCAAGAGACCCAGTACTTC
>TRBJ1-4|TRBV4-1|TRBD1|.
CASSQERGQGANEKLFF
TGCGCCAGCAGCCAAGAGAGGGGACAGGGGGCTAACGAAAAACTGTTTTTT
>TRBJ2-3|TRBV5-1|TRBD2|once
CASSLGASGSGTDTQYF
TGCGCCAGCAGCTTGGGCGCTAGCGGGAGCGGAACAGATACGCAGTATTTT
>TRBJ2-3|TRBV2|.|.
CASRPSSAEGDTQYF
TGTGCCAGCAGGCCTTCTAGCGCAGAAGGGGATACGCAGTATTTT
>TRBJ2-1|TRBV19|TRBD2|.
CASSIDGAGAGNEQFF
TGTGCCAGTAGTATAGATGGAGCGGGGGCTGGGAATGAGCAGTTCTTC
>TRBJ1-2|TRBV27|TRBD1|once
CASKPLTGNYGYTF
TGTGCCAGCAAGCCCCTGACAGGGAACTATGGCTACACCTTC
>TRBJ2-5|TRBV5-1|.|.
CASSLAGMGETQYF
TGCGCCAGCAGCTTGGCCGGGATGGGCGAGACCCAGTACTTC
>TRBJ1-1|TRBV6-6|.|.
CASSFPTTFKAFF
TGTGCCAGCAGTTTTCCCACGACATTTAAAGCTTTCTTT
>TRBJ2-1|TRBV7-9|TRBD2|.
CASSLEAGGSYNEQFF
TGTGCCAGCAGCTTGGAAGCGGGAGGATCCTACAATGAGCAGTTCTTC
>TRBJ2-3|TRBV6-1|.|.
CASSELPGVPTDTQYF
TGTGCCAGCAGTGAACTACCAGGGGTCCCCACAGATACGCAGTATTTT
>TRBJ1-1|TRBV12-5|.|few
CASGLDRVEAFF
TGTGCTAGTGGTTTGGACAGGGTTGAAGCTTTCTTT
>TRBJ2-6|TRBV29-1|.|.
CSVETVDVLTF
TGCAGCGTAGAGACAGTGGACGTCCTGACTTTC
>TRBJ2-1|TRBV29-1|.|.
CSVEGSVSSSYNEQFF
TGCAGCGTTGAAGGTAGCGTTTCGAGCTCCTACAATGAGCAGTTCTTC
>TRBJ1-1|TRBV19|TRBD1|.
CASSLEQGAANTEAFF
TGTGCCAGTAGTTTGGAACAGGGGGCCGCGAACACTGAAGCTTTCTTT
>TRBJ1-2|TRBV5-1|TRBD1|.
CASSFAGGVDYGYTF
TGCGCCAGCAGCTTCGCAGGGGGCGTTGACTATGGCTACACCTTC
>TRBJ2-6|TRBV4-1|.|.
CASSQDATDSGANVLTF
TGCGCCAGCAGCCAAGATGCTACAGACTCTGGGGCCAACGTCCTGACTTTC
>TRBJ2-1|TRBV11-3|TRBD2|.
CASSLEGLPRREQFF
TGTGCCAGCAGCTTAGAGGGACTACCCCGTCGGGAGCAGTTCTTC
>TRBJ1-2|TRBV6-5|.|few
CASSPSGGGYTF
TGTGCCAGCAGTCCCTCGGGAGGGGGCTACACCTTC
>TRBJ2-1|TRBV5-1|.|.
CASSYLGGEANEQFF
TGCGCCAGCAGCTACCTAGGAGGCGAGGCCAATGAGCAGTTCTTC
>TRBJ2-1|TRBV5-1|.|.
CASSLEGERQFF
TGCGCCAGCAGCTTGGAGGGAGAACGGCAGTTCTTC
>TRBJ2-2|TRBV5-1|TRBD2|.
CASSLAATSGAGELFF
TGCGCCAGCAGCTTGGCGGCGACTAGCGGGGCCGGGGAGCTGTTTTTT
>TRBJ1-1|TRBV15|.|.
CVTSRTANTEAFF
TGTGTCACCAGCAGGACAGCGAACACTGAAGCTTTCTTT